What follows are 3 T cell receptor beta chains derived from one specimen sequenced in a study of blood T cell repertoires in COVID-19 (TCRdb year 2020). The method was the immunoSEQ multiplex PCR assay. TCRdb limited this immuneACCESS table to in-frame rearrangements with V and J called. A share of clones is missing; checked studies link under half to unresolved V genes, and the rest is unexplained. Within this sample are 130,000 to 150,000 clones, with roughly nine tenths of them counted one time only. The leading ten clones occupy under 15% of the sample. Sequencing input: peripheral blood. The receptors were gathered from a man aged 18 to 29 with COVID-19, enrolled during active disease.

The chain is built from TRBV30 and TRBJ2-7; 15 bases are a match to TRBD2. The V segment lost 3 bases and the J segment 3 bases; nucleotides outside the gene matches: 3. CDR1 is GTSNPN and CDR2 is SVGIG in the germline V gene (reference sequence). The CDR3 covers 15 residues. As DNA, the CDR3 is TGTGCCTGGAGCGGACTAGCGGGAGGGGTCTACGAGCAGTACTTC. This translates into CAWSGLAGGVYEQYF.

This chain connects TRBV10-3 to TRBJ2-2; D is possibly TRBD1 (6 bases). The CDR3 covers 16 residues. The V end lost 6 bases, the J end lost 4 bases, and 18 bases lay between the germline ends. CDR1 is ENHRY and CDR2 is SYGVKD in the germline V gene. The CDR3 loop is CAIRDQGLRATGELFF. In DNA, the CDR3 is TGTGCCATCAGGGACCAGGGGCTCCGAGCCACCGGGGAGCTGTTTTTT.

The V call is TRBV6-5, the J call TRBJ1-1; maybe TRBD1 (6 bases). Germline-derived CDR1 and CDR2 are MNHEY and SVGAGI. V dropped 4 bases and J dropped 6 bases, with 12 bases sitting between them. The CDR3 consists of 13 residues. The CDR3 DNA sequence: TGTGCCAGCAGTTTAATGACAGGTTCTGAAGCTTTCTTT. Translated, it gives CASSLMTGSEAFF.